This TCR beta chain came from a study of CD8 T cells in Susac syndrome (dated by TCRdb to the late 2010s). The study in broad terms: Repertoire sequencing was used to test whether CD8+ T cell activation and differentiation in Susac syndrome was antigen driven. The study at large found these results: The number of individuals in the TCR sequencing and HLA analysis was recognized as being relatively small.

Points on this clonotype: There is no known antigen for this receptor. The sample holds no much larger clone one base away, and base qualities are not on file.

The CDR3, from cysteine to phenylalanine, totals 16 residues. The DNA shown is the 48-base CDR3, in frame from base 1. Compared with germline, V lacks 4 bases and J lacks 4 bases; bases without a gene match: 9. For CDR1 and CDR2, the germline V gene lists SGHTA and FQGTGA. RNA was extracted with the RNeasy kit and about 0.5 to 1 ug was reverse transcribed using random hexamers. The immunoSEQ multiplex PCR assay, covering 54 Vbeta and 13 Jbeta segments, was used to amplify TCR beta CDR3 regions. To correct PCR amplification bias, a synthetic template baseline was used for both primer optimization and computational correction. In the paper's pipeline: Only productive sequences were kept, with reads annotated to V, D and J genes according to IMGT and analyzed in immunoSEQ Analyzer. To calculate clonality, Shannon entropy was normalized by log2 of the number of productive unique sequences and then subtracted from one. For each patient and control, public and private clones were evaluated among the 100 most prevalent clones. A clone was defined as Susac-specific if it was absent from the healthy and MS cohorts, from over a thousand published viral clones and from other ImmuneACCESS disease sequences. In TCRdb, the public reads were trimmed at Q25 with fastp and aligned with MiXCR, with productive beta chains retained. Identical CDR3 proteins give one entry, which carries the most common genes and DNA. In this record, the V and J calls reflect TCRdb's handling and not the investigators' own analysis. For this sample there are approximately 130,000 distinct CDR3 sequences; around 94% appear just once. The top ten clones comprise 0.095% to 0.1% of the sample.

Peripheral blood CD8+ and CD4+ T cells from healthy donors, Susac syndrome patients and multiple sclerosis patients were profiled using high-throughput TCR beta sequencing. Healthy donors were age- and sex-matched controls. CD8+ TEMRA cells were enriched by FACS, while bulk CD8+ and CD4+ T cells were purified by magnetic negative isolation. Blood was drawn into EDTA tubes, processed within 24 hours, and PBMCs were isolated by density gradient centrifugation. PBMCs destined for TCR sequencing were cryopreserved in liquid nitrogen and later thawed in a 37 °C water bath. A purity of at least 90% was achieved for sorted or isolated CD4+, CD8+ and CD8+ TEMRA cells.

The source of this sequence is a human donor in good health. The chain uses TRBV7-3 and TRBJ1-1; 10 nucleotides in the junction match TRBD1. Sequencing was carried out using CD4+ T cells from PBMCs. At the DNA level, the sequence is TGTGCCAGCAGCTCCGGACAGGGGGGTGGTGGCACTGAAGCTTTCTTT. Translated, this is CASSSGQGGGGTEAFF.